One and the same sample provided the 22 T cell receptor beta chains below, sequenced in a study of read filtering for tumor transcriptome and immune sequencing. From approximately 430 ng of RNA, a library with molecular barcoded alpha/delta and beta/gamma adaptors was made. Using its own MiXCR run on the reads, TCRdb lists one record per CDR3 protein. The sample lists roughly 130,000 distinct CDR3 sequences; 10% to 15% were seen once. Sequenced sample: a population of CD138-negative cells sorted from bone marrow. The receptors originated from a donor at least 40 years old with multiple myeloma.

This clonotype appeared a few times. One junction end disagrees with the germline gene, perhaps due to a read error. The chain has TRBV13 and TRBJ2-6; no clear D gene. Germline values: CDR1 PRHDT, CDR2 FYEKMQ (reference sequence). The CDR3 has 15 residues. The CDR3 loop is CASSLRISEANVLTF. CDR3 DNA: TGTGCCAGCAGTTTACGGATCTCTGAGGCCAACGTCCTGACTTTC.

This clonotype was observed a handful of times. A much larger clonotype is one base distant, so this may be a read error. J is TRBJ2-1 and V is TRBV7-8; no reliable D call. The CDR3 has 14 residues. Trimming took off 5 bases at V and 7 bases at J, with 15 bases between the two ends. CDR1 SGHVS and CDR2 FQNEAQ come from the germline V gene. The chain's CDR3 is CASSTALVANEQFF. The CDR3 coding sequence is TGTGCCAGCAGCACGGCTTTAGTGGCTAATGAGCAGTTCTTC.

This clonotype was detected ten times or more. The chain employs TRBV3-1 and TRBJ2-7; no definite D call. CDR3 length: 13 residues. The V gene lost 1 base and the J gene lost 7 bases, with 11 bases spanning the gap. The germline V gene encodes CDR1 LGHDT and CDR2 YNNKEL (reference sequence). As DNA, the CDR3 is TGTGCCAGCAGCCAAGTTAGGGATCGGGAGCAGTACTTC. This codes for CASSQVRDREQYF.

Remarks on this clonotype: A far larger clone is only one base removed, so a read error is likely. This rearrangement joins TRBV7-9 to TRBJ2-1, with TRBD2 matching 14 bases. The CDR3 contains 15 residues. Germline CDR1 SEHNR, CDR2 FQNEAQ (reference sequence). The CDR3 protein is CASILGTSGSGEQFF. The CDR3 bases are TGTGCCAGCATCTTAGGGACTAGCGGGAGTGGTGAGCAGTTCTTC.

The table lists this clonotype with a few counts. This may be a read error: a much more frequent sequence differs by one nucleotide. V usage is TRBV29-1 and J usage is TRBJ1-5; 7 positions agree with TRBD1. This CDR3 region has 13 residues. From germline, CDR1 is SQVTM and CDR2 ANQGSEA. The CDR3 nucleotides are TGCAGCGTGACCGGGACAGACAATCGGCCCCAGCATTTT. This codes for CSVTGTDNRPQHF.

This chain connects TRBV12-3 or TRBV12-4 to TRBJ1-1, with a tentative D call TRBD1 (6 bases). The V end lost 5 bases, the J end lost 10 bases, and 20 bases lay between the germline ends. CDR3 length: 14 residues. As DNA, the CDR3 is TGTGCCAGCAGTCCCGCCGGGGGCTTTTTCGGAGCTTTCTTT. It encodes CASSPAGGFFGAFF.

This clonotype was observed many times. The chain couples TRBV12-3 or TRBV12-4 to TRBJ2-1, with 7 bases that match TRBD2. The J segment lost 0 bases and the V segment lost 5 bases, leaving 4 bases of the junction unmatched. This CDR3 is built from 15 residues. CDR3 amino acids: CASSTSVSSYNEQFF. The CDR3 bases are TGTGCCAGCAGTACTAGCGTAAGCTCCTACAATGAGCAGTTCTTC.

Many counts were recorded for this clonotype. The V and J genes are TRBV12-3 or TRBV12-4 and TRBJ2-1, with TRBD2 matching 7 bases. The CDR3 covers 15 residues. V shed 7 bases and J 5 bases; nucleotides not matched to a gene: 11. As DNA, the CDR3 is TGTGCCAGCACCCTGGGACTACCCCGGAACAATGAGCAGTTCTTC. This encodes CASTLGLPRNNEQFF.

This clonotype was detected ten times or more. This chain's CDR3 is CASSLEGANVLTF. CDR3 sequence (DNA): TGTGCCAGCAGTTTGGAGGGGGCCAACGTCCTGACTTTC. V and J are TRBV6-5 and TRBJ2-6, with unresolved D. The CDR3 totals 13 residues. Germline CDR1 and CDR2: MNHEY and SVGAGI. The germline V and J ends were trimmed by 4 bases and 4 bases, with 5 bases remaining between them.

In this sample, this clonotype turned up a few times. The CDR3 sequence is CASRRGAGNGNTEAFF. Written as DNA, the CDR3 is TGTGCCAGCAGGCGGGGGGCGGGGAACGGAAACACTGAAGCTTTCTTT. This chain joins TRBV13 and TRBJ1-1; D is perhaps TRBD1 (6 bases). Germline CDR1 PRHDT, CDR2 FYEKMQ (reference sequence). The CDR3 contains 16 residues. V gave up 6 bases and J gave up 2 bases, with 19 bases separating them.

This clonotype was counted between two and nine times. The rearrangement uses TRBV5-1 and TRBJ2-3; 8 bases fit TRBD2. The CDR3 covers 15 residues. Germline trimming cut 1 base from V and 2 bases from J; bases unmatched to any gene: 3. Germline CDR1 SGHRS, CDR2 YFSETQ. The CDR3 DNA reads TGCGCCAGCAGCTTGACTAGCGGAAACACAGATACGCAGTATTTT. This encodes CASSLTSGNTDTQYF.

Turning to this clonotype: A much larger clone lies a single base off, so this may be a read error. The rearrangement joins TRBV7-9 to TRBJ2-7; no definite D call. The closer fit of TRBJ2-1 to the DNA end suggests the J call may be wrong. The CDR3 consists of 12 residues. Germline assignment: CDR1 SEHNR and CDR2 FQNEAQ (reference sequence). The CDR3 reads CASSLETYEQFF. In nucleotides, the CDR3 is TGTGCCAGCAGCTTAGAGACCTACGAGCAGTTCTTC.

With respect to this clonotype: A much bigger clone sits one base away, suggesting this may be a read error. The rearrangement uses TRBV6-5 and TRBJ1-4; D is perhaps TRBD1 (5 bases). The CDR3 totals 16 residues. Germline V gene sequence: CDR1 MNHEY, CDR2 SVGAGI. The DNA for the CDR3 is TGTGCCAGCAGTTACTCATACGACAGCTTAAATGAAAAACTGTCTTTT. Its translation is CASSYSYDSLNEKLSF.

Many counts were recorded for this clonotype. This chain links TRBV12-3 or TRBV12-4 with TRBJ2-7; the D gene could be TRBD1 or TRBD2 (5 bases each). V shed 6 bases and J shed 6 bases, with 18 bases lying between them. The CDR3 runs 14 residues. This CDR3 is CASSGREMGTEQYF. CDR3 DNA sequence: TGTGCCAGCAGCGGCAGGGAGATGGGAACCGAGCAGTACTTC.

This clonotype showed up just a few times. Given a much more abundant clone one base away, this may be a read error. This chain uses TRBV12-3 or TRBV12-4 with TRBJ2-1; possible D gene TRBD1, 7 bases. The length of the CDR3 is 14 residues. V was clipped by 5 bases and J by 3 bases, with 11 bases between them. CDR3 protein: CASSQGGGYNEQFF. The CDR3 DNA follows: TGTGCCAGCAGTCAGGGGGGCGGCTACAATGAGCAGTTCTTC.

This clonotype showed up many times. This chain connects TRBV27 to TRBJ2-6; 8 bases agree with TRBD1. The trim removed 6 bases at V and 3 bases at J, leaving 4 bases unmatched. The CDR3 runs to 15 residues. The germline CDR1 and CDR2 sequences are MNHEY and SMNVEV (reference sequence). The CDR3 sequence is CASSWTGNGANVLTF. CDR3 in DNA: TGTGCCAGCAGCTGGACAGGGAATGGGGCCAACGTCCTGACTTTC. Complete variable domain (other parts from reference TRBV27 and TRBJ2-6): EAQVTQNPRYLITVTGKKLTVTCSQNMNHEYMSWYRQDPGLGLRQIYYSMNVEVTDKGDVPEGYKVSRKEKRNFPLILESPSPNQTSLYFCASSWTGNGANVLTFGAGSRLTVL.

The sample holds many counts of this clonotype. This chain uses TRBV4-1 with TRBJ1-1, with D possibly being TRBD1 (6 bases). In germline, CDR1 is MGHRA, CDR2 YSYEKL. Trimming pared 0 bases from V and 5 bases from J, leaving 13 bases between. CDR3 length: 15 residues. The CDR3 region has the DNA TGCGCCAGCAGCCAAGAAGGGGGGTCTAGGACTGAAGCTTTCTTT. As protein: CASSQEGGSRTEAFF.

This clonotype showed up many times. V is TRBV5-6 and J is TRBJ2-1; D is uncertain. The CDR3 totals 12 residues. The germline CDR1 and CDR2 sequences are SGHDT and YYEEEE. V shed 2 bases and J shed 9 bases, with 9 bases lying between them. The CDR3 DNA follows: TGTGCCAGCAGCTTTACGGGCGGTGAGCAGTTCTTC. Translating it yields CASSFTGGEQFF.

In its sample, this clonotype was seen many times. The chain has TRBV6-5 and TRBJ2-1; D might be TRBD1 (5 bases). CDR1 and CDR2 from the germline V gene are MNHEY and SVGAGI. The germline V and J ends were trimmed by 5 bases and 3 bases, with 14 bases remaining between them. This CDR3 region has 15 residues. For the CDR3, the DNA is TGTGCCAGCAGTGTCCGACAGTTAGGCTACAATGAGCAGTTCTTC. As protein: CASSVRQLGYNEQFF.

The sample holds a few counts of this clonotype. This sequence may be a read error, since a much larger clone differs from it by one base. The chain is built from TRBV12-3 or TRBV12-4 and TRBJ1-4, with D tentatively TRBD1 (6 bases). The CDR3 totals 16 residues. The CDR3 nucleotides read TGTGCCAGCAGTTTAGGGACAGCAGCAACTAATGAAAACCTGTTTTTT. This translates into CASSLGTAATNENLFF.

Notes on this clonotype: A much larger clone differs by one base, so this may be a read error. The chain links TRBV29-1 to TRBJ1-1; D perhaps matches TRBD1 (5 bases). CDR3 size: 14 residues. Trimming pared 1 base from V and 3 bases from J, leaving 12 bases between. Germline assignment: CDR1 SQVTM and CDR2 ANQGSEA. The CDR3 spells CSVEGAGFHTEAFF. CDR3 bases: TGCAGCGTTGAAGGGGCAGGGTTCCACACTGAAGCTTTCTTT.

There are a few counts of this clonotype. CDR3 bases: TGTGCCAGCAGAACCCCCGGCGGACCCTACGAGCAGTACTTC. Its translation: CASRTPGGPYEQYF. The chain carries TRBV6-5 and TRBJ2-7; D not certain. V shed 6 bases and J shed 2 bases, with 14 bases lying between them. This CDR3 spans 14 amino acids. In germline, CDR1 is MNHEY, CDR2 SVGAGI.